The 29 T cell receptor beta chains given below trace back to one sample, sequenced in a study of blood T cells in healthy people across ages. Primed by a sample-barcoded 5' primer and a J-beta primer mix, a second PCR proceeded for roughly 6 to 12 cycles. One entry per CDR3 protein, called by TCRdb with MiXCR from the 5' RACE reads. The data contain 920,000 or so distinct CDR3 sequences, less than 50% of them singletons. Material: blood. The receptors derive from a woman in her sixties in good health.

CDR3 nucleotides: TGTGCCAGCAGTTCCGGGACACAGGGTAGGGAGCAGTACTTC. It translates to CASSSGTQGREQYF. The rearrangement links TRBV12-3 or TRBV12-4 to TRBJ2-7; D is possibly TRBD1 (6 bases). Trimming stripped 4 bases from V and 7 bases from J, with 17 bases between. The CDR3 has 14 residues.

The chain joins TRBV28 to TRBJ2-3; 7 nucleotides line up with TRBD2. From germline, CDR1 is MDHEN and CDR2 SYDVKM. The V segment lost 6 bases and the J segment 3 bases; nucleotides outside the gene matches: 9. The CDR3 length is 15 residues. The CDR3 DNA is TGTGCCAGCAGGCTGAGGGAGGGGTTTACAGATACGCAGTATTTT. Protein product: CASRLREGFTDTQYF. The whole variable domain, remainder taken from reference TRBV28 and TRBJ2-3, is DVKVTQSSRYLVKRTGEKVFLECVQDMDHENMFWYRQDPGLGLRLIYFSYDVKMKEKGDIPEGYSVSREKKERFSLILESASTNQTSMYLCASRLREGFTDTQYFGPGTRLTVL.

The chain links TRBV3-1 to TRBJ2-1; TRBD2 might be the D (5 bases). Germline-derived CDR1 and CDR2 are LGHDT and YNNKEL (reference sequence). Trimming removed 9 bases from V and 4 bases from J, with 16 bases in between. The CDR3 is made up of 14 amino acids. The CDR3 sequence: CARLPGVLYNEQFF. CDR3 bases: TGTGCCAGACTACCCGGGGTTTTATACAATGAGCAGTTCTTC.

The V call is TRBV9, the J call TRBJ2-3, with TRBD2 matching 9 bases. In germline, CDR1 is SGDLS, CDR2 YYNGEE. Trimming took 3 bases from V and 3 from J; bases not matched to a gene: 8. This CDR3 is 16 amino acids long. The CDR3 region is CASSEGAGGFTDTQYF. In DNA, the CDR3 is TGTGCCAGCAGCGAGGGGGCGGGAGGGTTTACAGATACGCAGTATTTT.

This chain connects TRBV12-3 or TRBV12-4 to TRBJ1-2; TRBD1 agrees at 8 bases. The junction had 11 bases not matched to a gene; V was cut back by 6 bases and J by 8 bases. The CDR3 is 14 residues long. The CDR3 DNA reads as TGTGCCAGCAGCTTTGCCAGGGGGCGCTTAGGCTACACCTTC. Protein sequence: CASSFARGRLGYTF.

Of note for this clonotype: This may arise from a read error, as a much more abundant clone is one base away. The chain couples TRBV4-2 to TRBJ2-7; TRBD1 matches at 9 bases. The J call is doubtful: the DNA matches TRBJ2-5 better. CDR3 length equals 15 residues. CDR1 LGHNA and CDR2 YNFKEQ come from the germline V gene. DNA for the CDR3: TGTACCAGCAGCCCAGGACAGGGACAGGGAGAGACCCAGTACTTC. Translated: CTSSPGQGQGETQYF.

CDR3 region: CSAGGRGSKETQYF. The CDR3, as DNA: TGCAGTGCAGGCGGGCGGGGGTCCAAAGAGACCCAGTACTTC. The gene calls are TRBV20-1 and TRBJ2-5; TRBD2 matches 7 bases. The V gene end was trimmed by 6 bases and the J gene end by 3 bases; junction bases not matched to a gene: 10. This CDR3 comprises 14 residues. Germline V gene data show CDR1 as DFQATT and CDR2 as SNEGSKA (reference sequence).

V gene TRBV4-2 combines with J gene TRBJ2-7; D is ambiguous. Trimming pared 1 base from V and 7 bases from J, leaving 23 bases between. The CDR3 is 17 amino acids. Looked up from germline, CDR1 is LGHNA and CDR2 is YNFKEQ. CDR3 sequence reads: CASSQGVPKTIYNEQYF. In nucleotides, the CDR3 is TGTGCCAGCAGCCAAGGGGTTCCCAAGACAATCTACAATGAGCAGTACTTC.

The gene calls are TRBV20-1 and TRBJ2-5; possible D gene TRBD2, 8 bases. CDR1 is DFQATT and CDR2 is SNEGSKA in the germline V gene (reference sequence). The CDR3 loop spans 16 amino acids. Trimming took off 2 bases at V and 3 bases at J, with 19 bases between the two ends. The CDR3 loop reads CSARPSRGTSEETQYF. DNA for the CDR3: TGCAGTGCTAGACCGAGCAGGGGGACTAGTGAAGAGACCCAGTACTTC.

This clonotype appeared a few times. The rearrangement links TRBV11-2 to TRBJ2-2; 11 bases line up with TRBD2. J gave up 3 bases and V 5 bases, and 5 bases lay outside the gene matches. This CDR3 contains 16 residues. Germline V gives CDR1 SGHAT, CDR2 FQNNGV. CDR3 sequence reads: CASSPGTSGYTGELFF. CDR3 bases: TGTGCCAGCAGCCCAGGGACTAGCGGTTACACCGGGGAGCTGTTTTTT.

This clonotype was picked up a small number of times. The chain is built from TRBV11-2 and TRBJ2-1; D might be TRBD2 (6 bases). Germline assignment: CDR1 SGHAT and CDR2 FQNNGV. The germline V and J ends were trimmed by 5 bases and 5 bases, with 16 bases remaining between them. This CDR3 contains 15 residues. The CDR3 coding sequence is TGTGCCAGCAGCCCACAGCGGGTCCCAAACAATGAGCAGTTCTTC. Translation: CASSPQRVPNNEQFF.

J is TRBJ2-7 and V is TRBV5-1, with a tentative D call TRBD2 (5 bases). This CDR3 spans 15 amino acids. V lost 2 bases to trimming and J lost 2 bases, with 14 bases between them. CDR1 and CDR2 from the germline V gene are SGHRS and YFSETQ. Here the CDR3 reads CASSLAFSVAYEQYF. CDR3 DNA: TGCGCCAGCAGCTTAGCCTTTAGCGTTGCCTACGAGCAGTACTTC.

The chain has TRBV6-2 or TRBV6-3 and TRBJ2-3; D call uncertain. Looked up from germline, CDR1 is MNHEY and CDR2 is SVGEGT. The CDR3 is 12 residues long. V lost 8 bases, J lost 6 bases, and 12 bases lay in between. Here the CDR3 DNA reads TGTGCCAGCTGCCGGTTGGGGGATACGCAGTATTTT. Protein sequence: CASCRLGDTQYF.

The sample holds a few counts of this clonotype. The gene calls are TRBV7-9 and TRBJ2-1, with 9 bases aligning to TRBD2. The CDR3 totals 14 residues. Germline V gene lookup returns CDR1 SEHNR and CDR2 FQNEAQ (reference sequence). Trimming removed 1 base from V and 14 bases from J; junction bases left unmatched: 9. The DNA for the CDR3 is TGTGCCAGCAGCTTAGAGAGGCTAGCGGGAAATAAGTTCTTC. Encoded protein: CASSLERLAGNKFF.

The chain carries TRBV7-9 and TRBJ2-7; 7 nucleotides agree with TRBD1. Germline lookup yields CDR1 SEHNR and CDR2 FQNEAQ (reference sequence). Trimming at V came to 6 bases and at J to 11 bases, leaving 7 bases not matched to a gene. CDR3 length equals 11 residues. CDR3 DNA: TGTGCCAGCAGGGCCGGGACAGAGAAGTACTTC. Residues: CASRAGTEKYF.

V and J are TRBV7-9 and TRBJ1-5, with a tentative D call TRBD1 (5 bases). Germline loops: CDR1 SEHNR, CDR2 FQNEAQ (reference sequence). Trimming stripped 5 bases from V and 6 bases from J, with 14 bases between. This CDR3 contains 14 residues. The CDR3 bases are TGTGCCAGCAGCCCCGACAGTGGAGGTCAGCCCCAGCATTTT. Translating gives CASSPDSGGQPQHF.

The J gene is TRBJ2-3, the V gene TRBV9; no reliable D call. Germline CDR1 reads SGDLS; CDR2 reads YYNGEE. There are 15 residues in the CDR3. Trimming removed 4 bases at V and 2 bases at J, with 14 bases between. The CDR3 sequence: CASSHDSWITDTQYF. CDR3 nucleotides: TGTGCCAGCAGCCACGATAGTTGGATCACAGATACGCAGTATTTT.

CDR3 loop: CASSLAQGNTGELFF. CDR3 nucleotides: TGTGCCAGCAGCTTAGCGCAGGGGAACACCGGGGAGCTGTTTTTT. The gene calls are TRBV7-9 and TRBJ2-2; D may be TRBD1 (5 bases). There are 15 residues in the CDR3. Germline CDR1 SEHNR, CDR2 FQNEAQ (reference sequence). V lost 0 bases and J lost 1, with 6 bases in between.

This clonotype was observed a few times. The chain couples TRBV10-2 to TRBJ1-2; TRBD1 agrees at 7 bases. Germline assignment: CDR1 WSHSY and CDR2 SAAADI. V was pared by 3 bases and J by 4 bases, with 2 bases of the junction left unmatched. The CDR3 sequence is 13 residues long. This chain's CDR3 is CASSDGTVYGYTF. CDR3 coding DNA: TGCGCCAGCAGTGACGGGACAGTCTATGGCTACACCTTC.

The V gene is TRBV9, the J gene TRBJ2-1, with D perhaps TRBD2 (6 bases). Germline CDR1 SGDLS, CDR2 YYNGEE. This CDR3 contains 16 residues. V was pared by 0 bases and J by 1 base, with 11 bases between. The CDR3 region has the DNA TGTGCCAGCAGCGTAGCTCGGGGGACTTCCTACAATGAGCAGTTCTTC. Its translation is CASSVARGTSYNEQFF.

This chain links TRBV9 with TRBJ2-3; D uncertain. The germline V and J ends were trimmed by 0 bases and 4 bases, with 12 bases remaining between them. Germline V gives CDR1 SGDLS, CDR2 YYNGEE. This CDR3 is built from 15 residues. The CDR3 DNA is TGTGCCAGCAGCGTAGGGCCAAAACTGGCAGATACGCAGTATTTT. It specifies CASSVGPKLADTQYF.

This clonotype has ten or more counts. The gene calls are TRBV9 and TRBJ2-1, with D possibly TRBD2 on 5 matching bases. The CDR3 has 15 residues. Germline loops: CDR1 SGDLS, CDR2 YYNGEE. V was cut by 0 bases and J by 0 bases, with 7 bases left in between. The CDR3 DNA reads TGTGCCAGCAGCGTAGCGGGATACTCCTACAATGAGCAGTTCTTC. This gives the protein CASSVAGYSYNEQFF. Combining the CDR3 with reference TRBV9 and TRBJ2-1 gives the whole variable domain DSGVTQTPKHLITATGQRVTLRCSPRSGDLSVYWYQQSLDQGLQFLIQYYNGEERAKGNILERFSAQQFPDLHSELNLSSLELGDSALYFCASSVAGYSYNEQFFGPGTRLTVL.

V and J are TRBV11-1 and TRBJ1-5, with D uncertain. CDR1 is SGHAT, CDR2 FQDESV, per germline (reference sequence). There are 15 residues in the CDR3. V gave up 1 base and J gave up 0 bases, with 7 bases separating them. The CDR3 spells CASSLDNYSNQPQHF. CDR3 in DNA: TGTGCCAGCAGCTTAGACAACTATAGCAATCAGCCCCAGCATTTT.

The chain recombines TRBV28 with TRBJ1-1, with D unresolved. The V gene lost 3 bases and the J gene lost 1 base, with 12 bases spanning the gap. Germline V gives CDR1 MDHEN, CDR2 SYDVKM. The CDR3 has 15 amino acids. CDR3: CASSFSILGNTEAFF. In DNA form, the CDR3 reads TGTGCCAGCAGTTTTTCTATTTTGGGGAACACTGAAGCTTTCTTT.

In its sample, this clonotype was seen a few times. This rearrangement joins TRBV5-1 to TRBJ2-7; D call uncertain. Germline V gene lookup returns CDR1 SGHRS and CDR2 YFSETQ. The CDR3 runs 15 residues. Deletions cut 4 bases from V and 0 bases from J, with 14 bases between. In DNA, the CDR3 is TGCGCCAGCAGCAAGGCGCAGGCGAGCTCCTACGAGCAGTACTTC. Its translation: CASSKAQASSYEQYF.

The chain combines TRBV12-3 or TRBV12-4 with TRBJ1-1, with D perhaps matching TRBD1 (5 bases). Deletions cut 3 bases from V and 3 bases from J, with 17 bases between. CDR3 length equals 16 residues. CDR3 amino acids: CASSFSGPLGDTEAFF. The CDR3 nucleotides read TGTGCCAGCAGTTTTTCGGGCCCCTTAGGGGACACTGAAGCTTTCTTT.

The V and J genes are TRBV6-2 or TRBV6-3 and TRBJ1-1, with TRBD1 matching 9 bases. V shed 5 bases, J shed 11 bases, and the junction held 3 bases outside the gene matches. This CDR3 spans 11 amino acids. The V gene's germline CDR1 is MNHEY and CDR2 SVGEGT. CDR3 nucleotide sequence: TGTGCCAGCAGTGGGGACAGGGAGGCTTTCTTT. The encoded protein is CASSGDREAFF.

In regard to this clonotype: A junction end diverges from the germline sequence, so it may reflect a read error. V is TRBV10-1 and J is TRBJ2-1, with D possibly TRBD2 on 6 matching bases. Germline V lookup: CDR1 WNHNN, CDR2 SYGVQD (reference sequence). CDR3 length: 13 residues. CDR3 sequence reads: CAGSERVNNEQFF. In nucleotides, the CDR3 is TGCGCCGGCAGTGAGCGGGTTAACAATGAGCAGTTCTTC.

As concerns this clonotype: One junction end does not reproduce the germline sequence, and a read error may be involved. The chain joins TRBV15 to TRBJ2-1; possibly TRBD1 for D (6 bases). Germline V gene sequence: CDR1 LNHNV, CDR2 YYDKDF (reference sequence). This CDR3 comprises 15 residues. The CDR3 DNA is TGTGTCACCAGCAGGACAGCGACGACCTACAATGAGCAGTTCTTC. This translates into CVTSRTATTYNEQFF.